This section outlines one T cell receptor (beta chain) sequence together with its context. This clone's antigen is unknown. It has no much larger one-base neighbor in the sample; base qualities were not kept. CDR3 length: 17 amino acids, cysteine to phenylalanine. Just CDR3 DNA is preserved here, 51 bases in frame from base 1. V was cut back by 2 bases and J by 3 bases, leaving a gap of 19 bases between them. CDR1 and CDR2 are read off the germline V gene as SGHDN and FVKESK. Library generation was performed with the immunoSEQ multiplex PCR assay. Not all clones reach the TCRdb copy of this immuneACCESS table, which keeps in-frame sequences only. Checked studies attribute under half of the gap to unresolved V genes and leave the rest unexplained. The sample contains roughly 120,000 clones, around nine tenths of them found a single time. The ten most abundant clones make up about 1.5% of the sample.

The entry originates in a study of T cell changes during pregnancy in multiple sclerosis (dated by TCRdb to about 2019). For context, the study as a whole: Changes in the T cell repertoire over the course of pregnancy were examined in this study in women with multiple sclerosis.

The sample here was peripheral blood, taken in the third trimester of pregnancy. The TCR originated in a female donor with multiple sclerosis, enrolled in a pregnancy study. The receptor chain draws on TRBV14 and TRBJ1-1; perhaps TRBD1 is the D gene, with 6 bases matching. CDR3 protein: CASSQLRDIGRYTEAFF. Here is the DNA: TGTGCCAGCAGCCAACTCCGGGACATTGGAAGGTACACTGAAGCTTTCTTT.